The subject of this entry is one T cell receptor beta chain. J gave up 9 bases and V 1 base, and 6 bases lay outside the gene matches. The CDR3 runs 15 residues. The V gene's germline CDR1 is SGHVS and CDR2 FNYEAQ. This record comes from a study of blood T cell repertoires in COVID-19. Study-level background: There were acute and convalescent COVID-19 samples, and they came from the United States, Italy and Spain. T cells, B-cell-depleted T cells, or PBMCs provided the cDNA or gDNA that served as material.

The method was immunoSEQ multiplex PCR; TCRdb's version includes in-frame clones alone and lacks a portion of them. The table lists 110,000 to 150,000 clones, 85% of them singletons, with 6.2% in the top ten. Sequenced input: PBMCs or T cells enriched from blood (not recorded which). This clonotype was sampled from a woman between 40 and 50 years old who had recovered from COVID-19. The chain joins TRBV7-6 to TRBJ2-1, with 10 bases matching TRBD2. CDR3 sequence (DNA): TGTGCCAGCAGCTTAGGTCTAGCGGGGGTGGGTGAGCAGTTCTTC. Protein product: CASSLGLAGVGEQFF.